The source of this T cell receptor (beta chain) is a study of blood T cell repertoires in COVID-19. Study information: Specimens from acute and convalescent COVID-19 originated in the United States, Italy and Spain. PBMCs, B-cell-depleted T cells, or T cells provided the cDNA or gDNA that made up the material.

Measured with immunoSEQ multiplex PCR; TCRdb has only the in-frame clones, and not every one. The sample comprises 100,000 to 150,000 clones, around 90% of which are singletons, and 0.88% rests with the top ten. Germline V gene sequence: CDR1 SGHDT, CDR2 YYEEEE. This CDR3 is 14 amino acids long. V was clipped by 0 bases and J by 5 bases, with 11 bases between them. Sequenced input: peripheral blood. The rearrangement joins TRBV5-6 to TRBJ2-5; perhaps TRBD2 as D (6 bases). The sequence was obtained from a woman aged 50 to 60 with active or convalescent COVID-19. The CDR3 protein is CASSLVGGVETQYF. The CDR3 region has the DNA TGTGCCAGCAGCTTGGTCGGAGGGGTGGAGACCCAGTACTTC.